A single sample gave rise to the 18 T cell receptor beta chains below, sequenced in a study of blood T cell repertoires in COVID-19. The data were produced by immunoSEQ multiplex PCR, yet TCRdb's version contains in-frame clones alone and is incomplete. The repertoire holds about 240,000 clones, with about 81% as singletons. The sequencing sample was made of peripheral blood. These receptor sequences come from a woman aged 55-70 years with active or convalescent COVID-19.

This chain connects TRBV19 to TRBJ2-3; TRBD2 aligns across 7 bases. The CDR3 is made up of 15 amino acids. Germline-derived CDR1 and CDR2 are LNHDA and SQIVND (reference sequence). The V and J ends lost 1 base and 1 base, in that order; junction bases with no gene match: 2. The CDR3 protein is CASSIGEGGTDTQYF. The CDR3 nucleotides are TGTGCCAGTAGTATAGGGGAGGGTGGCACAGATACGCAGTATTTT.

CDR3 DNA sequence: TGCAGCGTTGTGAAGGGGCCGACGTTGAACACTGAAGCTTTCTTT. Its protein is CSVVKGPTLNTEAFF. This chain connects TRBV29-1 to TRBJ1-1; the D gene is possibly TRBD1 (5 bases). Trimming took 4 bases from V and 0 from J, leaving 15 bases between them. CDR1 and CDR2 from the germline V gene are SQVTM and ANQGSEA. The CDR3 has 15 residues.

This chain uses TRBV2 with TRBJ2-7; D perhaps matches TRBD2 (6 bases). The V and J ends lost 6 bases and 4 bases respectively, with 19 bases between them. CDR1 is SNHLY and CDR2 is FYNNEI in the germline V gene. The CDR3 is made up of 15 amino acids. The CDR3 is CASRGEGGVLYEQYF. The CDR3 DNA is TGTGCCAGCAGGGGCGAGGGAGGAGTTTTGTACGAGCAGTACTTC.

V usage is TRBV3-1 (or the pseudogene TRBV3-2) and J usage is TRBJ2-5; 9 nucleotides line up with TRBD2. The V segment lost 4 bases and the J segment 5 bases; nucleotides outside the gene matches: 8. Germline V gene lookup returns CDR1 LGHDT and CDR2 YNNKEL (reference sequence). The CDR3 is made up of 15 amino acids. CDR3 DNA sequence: TGTGCCAGCAGCCCCCGGCGGGGGGGCGGTGAGACCCAGTACTTC. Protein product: CASSPRRGGGETQYF.

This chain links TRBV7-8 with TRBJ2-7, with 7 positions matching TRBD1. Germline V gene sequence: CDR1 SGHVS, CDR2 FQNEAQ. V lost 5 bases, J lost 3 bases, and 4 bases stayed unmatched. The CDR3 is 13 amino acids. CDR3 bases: TGTGCCAGCAGCATCGGGACAGACTACGAGCAGTACTTC. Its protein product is CASSIGTDYEQYF.

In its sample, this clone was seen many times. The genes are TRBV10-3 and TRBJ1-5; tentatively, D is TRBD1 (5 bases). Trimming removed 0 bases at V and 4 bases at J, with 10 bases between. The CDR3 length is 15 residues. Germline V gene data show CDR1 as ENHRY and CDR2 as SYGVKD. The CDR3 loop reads CAISESQGENQPQHF. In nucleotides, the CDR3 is TGTGCCATCAGTGAGTCGCAAGGGGAAAATCAGCCCCAGCATTTT.

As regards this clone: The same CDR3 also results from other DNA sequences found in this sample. CDR3 loop: CASRGAYEQYF. CDR3 bases: TGTGCCAGCAGGGGAGCGTATGAGCAGTACTTC. This chain links TRBV3-1 (or the pseudogene TRBV3-2) with TRBJ2-7; D is perhaps TRBD2 (5 bases). Deletions cut 6 bases from V and 7 bases from J, with 10 bases between. Per germline, CDR1 LGHDT and CDR2 YNNKEL (reference sequence). This CDR3 spans 11 amino acids.

The CDR3 spells CASSSYRGNDYGYTF. The CDR3 DNA sequence: TGCGCCAGCAGCTCCTACAGGGGGAACGACTATGGCTACACCTTC. This rearrangement joins TRBV4-1 to TRBJ1-2; TRBD1 agrees at 8 bases. The CDR3 totals 15 residues. Per the germline V gene, CDR1 is MGHRA and CDR2 is YSYEKL. Trimming removed 5 bases from V and 3 bases from J; junction bases left unmatched: 8.

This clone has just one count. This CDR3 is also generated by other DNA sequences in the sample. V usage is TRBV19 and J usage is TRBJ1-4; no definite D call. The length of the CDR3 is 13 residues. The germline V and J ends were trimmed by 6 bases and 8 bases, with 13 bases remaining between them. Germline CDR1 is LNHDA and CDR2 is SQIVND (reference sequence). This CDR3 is CASRQRPTEKLFF. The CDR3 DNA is TGTGCCAGTAGGCAGCGGCCAACGGAAAAACTGTTTTTT. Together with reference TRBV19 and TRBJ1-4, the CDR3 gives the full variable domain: DGGITQSPKYLFRKEGQNVTLSCEQNLNHDAMYWYRQDPGQGLRLIYYSQIVNDFQKGDIAEGYSVSREKKESFPLTVTSAQKNPTAFYLCASRQRPTEKLFFGSGTQLSVL.

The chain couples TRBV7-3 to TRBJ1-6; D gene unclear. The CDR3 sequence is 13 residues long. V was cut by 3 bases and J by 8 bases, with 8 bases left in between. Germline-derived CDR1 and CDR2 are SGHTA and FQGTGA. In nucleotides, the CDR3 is TGTGCCAGCAGCTTCCAGAGGGATTCACCCCTCCACTTT. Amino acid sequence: CASSFQRDSPLHF.

The CDR3 nucleotides are TGTGCCAGCAGTTTGGGGCTTTTCACAGATACGCAGTATTTT. It specifies CASSLGLFTDTQYF. V and J are TRBV7-2 and TRBJ2-3; D may be TRBD1 (5 bases). The CDR3 is made up of 14 amino acids. Germline V gene data show CDR1 as SGHTA and CDR2 as FQGNSA. The ends were cut back, 6 bases at V and 2 bases at J, with 12 bases in the middle. Complete variable domain (other parts from reference TRBV7-2 and TRBJ2-3): GAGVSQSPSNKVTEKGKDVELRCDPISGHTALYWYRQSLGQGLEFLIYFQGNSAPDKSGLPSDRFSAERTGGSVSTLTIQRTQQEDSAVYLCASSLGLFTDTQYFGPGTRLTVL.

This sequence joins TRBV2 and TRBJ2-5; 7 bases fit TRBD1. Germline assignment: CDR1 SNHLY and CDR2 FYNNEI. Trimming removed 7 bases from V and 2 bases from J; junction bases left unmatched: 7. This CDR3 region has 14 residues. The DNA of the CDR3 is TGTGCCAGCACCCTCGGGACAGCACAAGAGACCCAGTACTTC. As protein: CASTLGTAQETQYF.

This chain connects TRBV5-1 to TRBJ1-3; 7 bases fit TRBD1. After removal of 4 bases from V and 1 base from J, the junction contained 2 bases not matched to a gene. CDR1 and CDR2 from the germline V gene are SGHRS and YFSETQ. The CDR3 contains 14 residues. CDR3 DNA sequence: TGCGCCAGCAGCGCGGACAGGTCTGGAAACACCATATATTTT. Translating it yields CASSADRSGNTIYF. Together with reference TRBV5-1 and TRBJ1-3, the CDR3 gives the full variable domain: KAGVTQTPRYLIKTRGQQVTLSCSPISGHRSVSWYQQTPGQGLQFLFEYFSETQRNKGNFPGRFSGRQFSNSRSEMNVSTLELGDSALYLCASSADRSGNTIYFGEGSWLTVV.

The CDR3 DNA reads TGTGCCAGCAGCCACTACCTTACAGGGGGCGTCGGAGGTGGCTACACCTTC. Translating gives CASSHYLTGGVGGGYTF. V is TRBV3-1 (or the pseudogene TRBV3-2) and J is TRBJ1-2, with TRBD1 matching over 9 bases. V lost 3 bases and J lost 7; bases outside the gene matches: 15. The CDR3 has 17 residues. Looked up from germline, CDR1 is LGHDT and CDR2 is YNNKEL (reference sequence).

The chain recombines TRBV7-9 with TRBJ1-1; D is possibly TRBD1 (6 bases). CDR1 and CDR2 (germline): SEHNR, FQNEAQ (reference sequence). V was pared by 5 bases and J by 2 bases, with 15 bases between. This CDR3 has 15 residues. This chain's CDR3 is CASSPLGRGNTEAFF. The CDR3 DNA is TGTGCCAGCAGCCCACTGGGCAGGGGAAACACTGAAGCTTTCTTT. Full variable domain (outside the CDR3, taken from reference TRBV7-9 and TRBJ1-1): DTGVSQNPRHKITKRGQNVTFRCDPISEHNRLYWYRQTLGQGPEFLTYFQNEAQLEKSRLLSDRFSAERPKGSFSTLEIQRTEQGDSAMYLCASSPLGRGNTEAFFGQGTRLTVV.

The chain's CDR3 is CASKFGEGSQPQHF. The CDR3 nucleotides are TGTGCCAGCAAATTTGGGGAGGGGAGTCAGCCCCAGCATTTT. The chain employs TRBV5-5 and TRBJ1-5, with a weak D call TRBD1 (5 bases). Trimming stripped 6 bases from V and 6 bases from J, with 16 bases between. This CDR3 comprises 14 residues. Germline CDR1 is SGHKS and CDR2 is YYEKEE (reference sequence).

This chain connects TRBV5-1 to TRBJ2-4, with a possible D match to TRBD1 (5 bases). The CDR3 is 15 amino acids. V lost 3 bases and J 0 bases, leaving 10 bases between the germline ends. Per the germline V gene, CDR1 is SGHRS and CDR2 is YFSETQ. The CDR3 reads CASSSTALAKNIQYF. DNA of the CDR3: TGCGCCAGCAGCTCGACAGCACTAGCCAAAAACATTCAGTACTTC.

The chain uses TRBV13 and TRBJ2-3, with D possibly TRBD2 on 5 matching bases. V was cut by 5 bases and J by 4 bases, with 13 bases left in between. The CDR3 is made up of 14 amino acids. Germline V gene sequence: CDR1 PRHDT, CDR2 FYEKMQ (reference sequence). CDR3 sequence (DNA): TGTGCCAGCAGCCTCGAGCGGCGTGCAGATACGCAGTATTTT. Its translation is CASSLERRADTQYF.